Listed below are T cell receptor beta chains from one sample, sequenced in a study of T cells in localized non-small cell lung cancer. Assay used: immunoSEQ multiplex PCR; TCRdb lists only in-frame clones, some missing. Seen here are 40,000 to 50,000 clones, 88% observed once, and the top ten hold roughly 2.5%. Sequences were derived from peripheral blood, sampled before any cancer treatment. All receptors derive from a female donor over 55 with stage I squamous cell lung carcinoma. The CDR3 runs from the conserved cysteine through the conserved F or W. Each record gives: J gene, D gene, clone size, V gene, CDR3 DNA, CDR3 protein. The D gene is left open where the match is weak. Size values are once, few and many counts, or a class for expanded clones, and some rows have none.

TRBJ1-5 | . | once | TRBV27 | TGTGCCAGCAGTTTATACGGGTTTGGCAATCAGCCCCAGCATTTT | CASSLYGFGNQPQHF
TRBJ2-5 | . | . | TRBV15 | TGTGCCACCAGCAGAGATCAAACTTCAAGGGAGACCCAGTACTTC | CATSRDQTSRETQYF
TRBJ2-3 | TRBD2 | . | TRBV5-6 | TGTGCCAGCAGCTTGCGGACTAGCGGGAGCCCAGATACGCAGTATTTT | CASSLRTSGSPDTQYF
TRBJ2-2 | . | . | TRBV19 | TGTGCCAGTAGATTAACTCCTCGCGGGGAGCTGTTTTTT | CASRLTPRGELFF
TRBJ2-5 | TRBD1 | few | TRBV6-5 | TGTGCCAGCAGTTACTCAGCAGGGGGCAACCAAGAGACCCAGTACTTC | CASSYSAGGNQETQYF
TRBJ2-7 | . | . | TRBV2 | TGTGCCAGCAGACTCGAGTCCGGGCGCCGGGAGCAGTACTTC | CASRLESGRREQYF
TRBJ1-5 | . | . | TRBV29-1 | TGCAGCGTTTCGGACCCCGATAGCAATCAGCCCCAGCATTTT | CSVSDPDSNQPQHF
TRBJ2-4 | . | . | TRBV14 | TGTGCCAGCAGCCCAGGGAACAGCCTAGCCAAAAACATTCAGTACTTC | CASSPGNSLAKNIQYF
TRBJ2-7 | . | . | TRBV2 | TGTGCCAGCAGTGAAGAGGGAGGCACCGAGCAGTACTTC | CASSEEGGTEQYF
TRBJ1-1 | TRBD1 | . | TRBV14 | TGTGCCAGCAGCCCGCAGACAGGGAGGGACACTGAAGCTTTCTTT | CASSPQTGRDTEAFF
TRBJ2-1 | . | few | TRBV10-1 | TGCGCCAGCAGTGAGTCTACCTCCAATGAGCAGTTCTTC | CASSESTSNEQFF
TRBJ2-3 | . | . | TRBV7-3 | TGTGCCAGCAGCAACGGGGTAGAGGATACGCAGTATTTT | CASSNGVEDTQYF
TRBJ2-7 | TRBD1 | . | TRBV29-1 | TGCAGCGTTTGGGTCTTGGGACAGGACTACGAGCAGTACTTC | CSVWVLGQDYEQYF
TRBJ1-1 | . | few | TRBV2 | TGTGCCAGCGGGGAGCGATGGAGCACTGAAGCTTTCTTT | CASGERWSTEAFF
TRBJ1-1 | TRBD1 | . | TRBV19 | TGTGCCAGTAGTATAGAGGGGGGGACAGGGCTTATGAACACTGAAGCTTTCTTT | CASSIEGGTGLMNTEAFF
TRBJ1-4 | . | once | TRBV27 | TGTGCCAGCAGTTTATCCAGGGCTGCTAATGAAAAACTGTTTTTT | CASSLSRAANEKLFF
TRBJ2-1 | TRBD2 | . | TRBV5-1 | TGCGCCAGCAGCTTGGATAGCGGGACATACAATGAGCAGTTCTTC | CASSLDSGTYNEQFF
TRBJ2-3 | TRBD1 | . | TRBV5-4 | TGTGCCAGCAGCTTGGGAGTCAGGGGGCGTGCAGATACGCAGTATTTT | CASSLGVRGRADTQYF
TRBJ2-2 | TRBD2 | once | TRBV2 | TGTGCCAGCAGTGCCGGAGGTTGGGGGGGGAACACCGGGGAGCTGTTTTTT | CASSAGGWGGNTGELFF
TRBJ1-3 | . | . | TRBV12-5 | TGTGCTAGTGGTCAAGAATGGGCTGGGGGCACCATATATTTT | CASGQEWAGGTIYF
TRBJ1-5 | . | few | TRBV5-5 | TGTGCCAGCAGCTTGGCGGGGGGAGTATATAGTCAGCCCCAGCATTTT | CASSLAGGVYSQPQHF
TRBJ2-7 | TRBD2 | . | TRBV11-2 | TGTGCCAGCAGCACCACGACTAGCGGTTACGAGCAGTACTTC | CASSTTTSGYEQYF
TRBJ2-1 | . | . | TRBV30 | TGTGCCTGGAGTGTACGGAGGACCTACAATGAGCAGTTCTTC | CAWSVRRTYNEQFF
TRBJ2-7 | . | once | TRBV21-1 | TGTGCCAGCAGCAAACTCTACGAGCAGTACTTC | CASSKLYEQYF